These 8 T cell receptor beta chains came from one sample sequenced in a study of blood T cell repertoires in COVID-19. Sequencing was performed with immunoSEQ multiplex PCR; in TCRdb, only in-frame clones are kept and a portion is missing. The repertoire holds approximately 230,000 clones, with approximately 84% as singletons. The sample was PBMCs or T cells enriched from blood (not recorded which). The receptors come from a man in his forties or fifties who had recovered from COVID-19.

V and J are TRBV5-1 and TRBJ2-3; TRBD1 is a possible D gene (6 bases). CDR1 and CDR2 from the germline V gene are SGHRS and YFSETQ. The CDR3 runs to 14 residues. V was shortened by 0 bases and J by 2 bases, with 7 bases between the two germline ends. The chain's CDR3 is CASSLDRDTDTQYF. The CDR3 bases are TGCGCCAGCAGCTTGGACAGGGACACAGATACGCAGTATTTT. The full variable domain, in which reference TRBV5-1 and TRBJ2-3 provide the parts outside the CDR3, is KAGVTQTPRYLIKTRGQQVTLSCSPISGHRSVSWYQQTPGQGLQFLFEYFSETQRNKGNFPGRFSGRQFSNSRSEMNVSTLELGDSALYLCASSLDRDTDTQYFGPGTRLTVL.

The chain uses TRBV9 and TRBJ2-5; D remains unclear. Trimming took 0 bases from V and 5 from J, leaving 8 bases between them. This CDR3 comprises 13 residues. Germline V gives CDR1 SGDLS, CDR2 YYNGEE. In nucleotides, the CDR3 is TGTGCCAGCAGCGTAGGCGGCTTGGAGACCCAGTACTTC. This encodes CASSVGGLETQYF.

This chain links TRBV19 with TRBJ2-3; 7 nucleotides align to TRBD2. This CDR3 is built from 16 residues. The V gene's germline CDR1 is LNHDA and CDR2 SQIVND (reference sequence). J lost 6 bases, V lost 1 base, and 10 bases had no gene match. DNA for the CDR3: TGTGCCAGTAGTATAGTTAGCCCAGCGGGGATGGATACGCAGTATTTT. It translates to CASSIVSPAGMDTQYF.

This chain uses TRBV29-1 with TRBJ2-3, with TRBD2 identical over 7 bases. CDR1 is SQVTM, CDR2 ANQGSEA, per germline. V trimming: 2 bases; J trimming: 5 bases; junction bases outside the gene matches: 10. CDR3 length equals 15 residues. The CDR3 DNA follows: TGCAGCGTTGAAAAGAGCGGGACTTTGGGAGATACGCAGTATTTT. The encoded protein is CSVEKSGTLGDTQYF.

The V and J genes are TRBV9 and TRBJ2-7, with 13 bases that match TRBD2. CDR3 size: 16 residues. The V segment lost 1 base and the J segment 3 bases; nucleotides outside the gene matches: 4. CDR1 SGDLS and CDR2 YYNGEE come from the germline V gene. The chain's CDR3 is CASSVQLAGGFYEQYF. The CDR3 DNA sequence: TGTGCCAGCAGCGTACAACTAGCGGGAGGGTTCTACGAGCAGTACTTC.

This sequence joins TRBV10-3 and TRBJ1-1, with TRBD1 matching 10 bases. This CDR3 comprises 15 residues. With V trimmed by 4 bases and J by 1 base, 3 bases remained unmatched. Germline V gene sequence: CDR1 ENHRY, CDR2 SYGVKD. The CDR3 DNA reads as TGTGCCATCAGTGGGACAGGGGGACCGAACACTGAAGCTTTCTTT. As protein: CAISGTGGPNTEAFF.

The rearrangement links TRBV28 to TRBJ1-4, with TRBD1 identical over 10 bases. Germline V lookup: CDR1 MDHEN, CDR2 SYDVKM. Losses at the gene ends were 8 bases for V and 5 bases for J; bases not matched to a gene: 5. The CDR3 length is 14 residues. CDR3 DNA: TGTGCCAGCTTCTCGGGACAGGGGAATGAAAAACTGTTTTTT. Protein product: CASFSGQGNEKLFF.

This chain links TRBV5-5 with TRBJ1-5, with TRBD1 identical over 8 bases. CDR1 and CDR2 from the germline V gene are SGHKS and YYEKEE (reference sequence). The length of the CDR3 is 15 residues. Unmatched junction bases numbered 1, after V lost 0 bases and J lost 2 bases. The CDR3 nucleotides read TGTGCCAGCAGCTTGGACAGGGGGGGCAATCAGCCCCAGCATTTT. Its translation is CASSLDRGGNQPQHF.